A single sample gave rise to the 16 T cell receptor beta chains below, sequenced in a study of early T cells in non-severe SARS-CoV-2 infection. TCRdb called the 5' RACE reads again in MiXCR, with one record for every CDR3 protein. Of tens of thousands of distinct CDR3 sequences in the sample, roughly a tenth were seen once. The sequenced sample was whole blood. Every receptor here comes from an adult who was a healthcare worker with PCR-confirmed SARS-CoV-2 infection or an uninfected control (not recorded which).

In its sample, this clonotype was seen many times. This chain joins TRBV4-3 and TRBJ1-1; tentative D call: TRBD1 (5 bases). This CDR3 region has 20 residues. Germline loops: CDR1 LGHNA, CDR2 YSLEER. V was trimmed by 0 bases and J by 1 base, leaving 24 bases between them. CDR3 DNA sequence: TGCGCCAGCAGCCAAGATCTTGGGCTCCGGGACGGAATTCCGAACACTGAAGCTTTCTTT. Translating it yields CASSQDLGLRDGIPNTEAFF.

This clonotype was counted between two and nine times. The rearrangement uses TRBV5-5 and TRBJ2-2; the match to TRBD1 covers 9 bases. The CDR3 runs 16 residues. V dropped 4 bases and J dropped 3; count of bases not matched to a gene: 7. The germline V gene has CDR1 SGHKS and CDR2 YYEKEE (reference sequence). Here the CDR3 reads CASSPSGQGYTGELFF. CDR3 coding DNA: TGTGCCAGCAGCCCTTCGGGACAGGGTTACACCGGGGAGCTGTTTTTT.

This clonotype was detected ten times or more. V is TRBV4-3 and J is TRBJ1-2; D is unresolved. The CDR3 extends over 17 amino acids. Trimming shortened V by 0 bases and J by 2 bases, and 16 bases separated the two germline ends. Germline loops: CDR1 LGHNA, CDR2 YSLEER. The CDR3 sequence is CASSQDRFNPWNYGYTF. The CDR3 nucleotides are TGCGCCAGCAGCCAAGATAGGTTTAACCCCTGGAACTATGGCTACACCTTC.

This clonotype was recorded many times. CDR3 in DNA: TGTGCCAGCAGCTTAGCTACAGGGGTGATCGCTGAAGCTTTCTTT. Its protein product is CASSLATGVIAEAFF. The rearrangement links TRBV13 to TRBJ1-1; 7 nucleotides align to TRBD1. The CDR3 sequence is 15 residues long. The V and J ends lost 1 base and 6 bases, in that order; junction bases with no gene match: 8. Looked up from germline, CDR1 is PRHDT and CDR2 is FYEKMQ (reference sequence).

This clonotype was recorded many times. The chain combines TRBV6-2 or TRBV6-3 with TRBJ2-1; 11 bases fit TRBD2. Trimming at V came to 7 bases and at J to 7 bases, leaving 6 bases not matched to a gene. Germline CDR1 is MNHEY and CDR2 is SVGEGT. The CDR3 covers 14 residues. The CDR3 DNA sequence: TGTGCCAGCAAGCTAGCGGGAGGCAGGAATGAGCAGTTCTTC. This encodes CASKLAGGRNEQFF.

This clonotype was found many times. The V gene is TRBV12-3 or TRBV12-4, the J gene TRBJ2-2; weak D call: TRBD1 (5 bases). V was pared by 3 bases and J by 4 bases, with 12 bases between. This CDR3 has 15 residues. The CDR3 bases are TGTGCCAGCAGTTTGGGGCAGGGTAGCACCGGGGAGCTGTTTTTT. This gives the protein CASSLGQGSTGELFF.

This chain links TRBV7-2 with TRBJ2-2; TRBD1 might be the D (6 bases). Germline CDR1 SGHTA, CDR2 FQGNSA. CDR3 length: 15 residues. Trimming cost V 2 bases and J 0 bases, with 7 bases left between them. This chain's CDR3 is CASSLRTANTGELFF. CDR3 nucleotide sequence: TGTGCCAGCAGCTTACGGACAGCGAACACCGGGGAGCTGTTTTTT.

The table lists this clonotype with a few counts. The rearrangement links TRBV4-2 to TRBJ2-5, with 9 bases that match TRBD2. There are 15 residues in the CDR3. Germline CDR1 reads LGHNA; CDR2 reads YNFKEQ. J was trimmed by 3 bases and V by 3 bases; bases with no gene match: 5. The CDR3, as DNA: TGTGCCAGCAGCCAGCTAGCGGGAACCAAAGAGACCCAGTACTTC. Amino acids: CASSQLAGTKETQYF.

The chain combines TRBV19 with TRBJ2-7; D is possibly TRBD2 (5 bases). Trimming removed 5 bases at V and 6 bases at J, with 11 bases between. Germline V CDR1 and CDR2: LNHDA, SQIVND (reference sequence). The CDR3 runs to 12 residues. The chain's CDR3 is CASSRAEGEQYF. The CDR3, as DNA: TGTGCCAGTAGTCGCGCAGAGGGCGAGCAGTACTTC.

This clonotype has at least ten counts. The J gene is TRBJ2-1, the V gene TRBV27; 10 nucleotides line up with TRBD2. CDR1 is MNHEY and CDR2 is SMNVEV in the germline V gene (reference sequence). The ends lost 3 bases at V and 0 bases at J; junction bases unmatched: 5. This CDR3 contains 17 residues. The CDR3 sequence: CASSFPTSGTSYNEQFF. As DNA, the CDR3 is TGTGCCAGCAGTTTCCCTACTAGCGGGACCTCCTACAATGAGCAGTTCTTC.

Many counts were recorded for this clonotype. As DNA, the CDR3 is TGTGCCAGCAGTCCGCCTCGGACAGAGATATATGGCTACACCTTC. Translated: CASSPPRTEIYGYTF. This chain joins TRBV7-9 and TRBJ1-2, with a tentative D call TRBD1 (6 bases). The germline V gene encodes CDR1 SEHNR and CDR2 FQNEAQ (reference sequence). V lost 6 bases and J 5 bases, leaving 19 bases between the germline ends. The CDR3 covers 15 residues.

This clonotype was observed at least ten times. The chain has TRBV19 and TRBJ1-2; possibly TRBD1 for D (5 bases). Germline loops: CDR1 LNHDA, CDR2 SQIVND (reference sequence). This CDR3 spans 12 amino acids. Trimming left V 5 bases short and J 6 bases short, with 10 bases between. In nucleotides, the CDR3 is TGTGCCAGTAGTCGGTCAGGGCATGGCTACACCTTC. It encodes CASSRSGHGYTF.

This clonotype was counted only a few times. The chain has TRBV20-1 and TRBJ2-2, with D tentatively TRBD2 (6 bases). The V and J ends lost 3 bases and 0 bases respectively, with 14 bases between them. The germline CDR1 and CDR2 sequences are DFQATT and SNEGSKA (reference sequence). The CDR3 runs to 16 residues. The CDR3 DNA reads TGCAGTGCTAGCTCGGCCCCGGGGGCGAACACCGGGGAGCTGTTTTTT. Amino acids: CSASSAPGANTGELFF.

V is TRBV7-8 and J is TRBJ2-1; TRBD2 matches at 11 bases. V lost 5 bases, J lost 4 bases, and 4 bases stayed unmatched. The germline V gene has CDR1 SGHVS and CDR2 FQNEAQ. The CDR3 covers 15 residues. The CDR3 region is CASSHSSGRYNEQFF. DNA for the CDR3: TGTGCCAGCAGCCACTCTAGCGGGAGGTACAATGAGCAGTTCTTC.

This clonotype was counted many times. The rearrangement links TRBV12-3 or TRBV12-4 to TRBJ1-2; D ambiguous. This CDR3 region has 14 residues. With 3 bases removed from V and 5 bases from J, the gap between germline ends came to 13 bases. The CDR3 loop is CASSFGRRLYGYTF. Written as DNA, the CDR3 is TGTGCCAGCAGTTTTGGAAGACGGCTGTATGGCTACACCTTC.

This clonotype was found many times. The chain employs TRBV20-1 and TRBJ1-2; 7 bases are shared with TRBD1. This CDR3 has 19 residues. The trim removed 3 bases at V and 7 bases at J, leaving 26 bases unmatched. In germline, CDR1 is DFQATT, CDR2 SNEGSKA (reference sequence). CDR3 in amino acids: CSARLPPGQLGSGTPGYTF. CDR3 bases: TGCAGTGCTAGGCTTCCTCCGGGACAGTTAGGGTCGGGTACCCCTGGCTACACCTTC.